The clone carrying this T cell receptor beta chain has at least ten counts. Its antigen is unknown. For blood RNA, unsorted whole blood served as the source, and germline DNA was extracted too. The data were taken from a study of tumor-infiltrating lymphocytes in primary liver carcinoma. Looking at the study overall: There were roughly 3.5 to 7.13 million productive TCRbeta reads per sample, a yield similar across tissue types.

Germline CDR1 and CDR2: MGHRA and YSYEKL. V lost 1 base and J 2 bases, leaving 9 bases between the germline ends. The CDR3 sequence is 15 residues long. Using a constant-region primer together with ProtoScript II reverse transcriptase, TCR beta cDNA was made from 500 ng of total RNA. Slightly modified ARM-PCR with three nested multiplex PCR rounds yielded TCR beta libraries. Use of TRBV1-TRBV30 forward primers with a C-beta reverse primer characterized the first two PCR rounds, which lasted around 11 cycles each. TCRdb used MiXCR to reprocess the multiplex PCR reads, holding one entry per CDR3 protein. The sample includes 310,000 or so distinct CDR3 sequences, less than 75% seen only once; the top ten take under 8%. Study-level findings and limits: Tumor region pairs outstripped tumor-adjacent and tumor-blood pairs in overlap.

Sequenced material: peripheral blood. The rearrangement uses TRBV4-1 and TRBJ1-5, with D unresolved. This sequence originates from a man aged 35 to 55 with primary liver carcinoma and hepatitis B virus infection. CDR3 coding DNA: TGCGCCAGCAGCCAAGTCTGGGAACGCAATCAGCCCCAGCATTTT. It translates to CASSQVWERNQPQHF.